These T cell receptor beta chains were read from a single sample in a study of T cells in Graves' hyperthyroidism and ophthalmopathy. Using its own MiXCR run on the multiplex PCR reads, TCRdb lists one record per CDR3 protein. The sample includes a few hundred thousand distinct CDR3 sequences, approximately 14% of them seen just once. Specimen: blood. These receptors all stem from a woman in her twenties or thirties with Graves' hyperthyroidism. CDR3s include the opening cysteine and the closing phenylalanine or tryptophan. A D gene is named only where the DNA matches it firmly. For some rows the clone size is stated as once, few or many, or as a class when expanded; others skip it.

TRBD2	17	TRBV28	TRBJ2-7	many	TGTGCCAGCAGTTTCCCAGGACTAGCGGAGCGGACCTACGAGCAGTACTTC	CASSFPGLAERTYEQYF
TRBD1	19	TRBV7-2	TRBJ2-7	many	TGTGCCAGCAGCTTTATACGCCAAATCCCCGGGACAGTCTCCTACGAGCAGTACTTC	CASSFIRQIPGTVSYEQYF
-	14	TRBV6-1	TRBJ2-7	few	TGTGCCAGCAGTGAAAAAACAGGTTGGGACGAGCAGTACTTC	CASSEKTGWDEQYF
TRBD1	15	TRBV5-5	TRBJ1-1	many	TGTGCCAGCAGCTTGTTAAGGACAGGGAACACTGAAGCTTTCTTT	CASSLLRTGNTEAFF
TRBD2	15	TRBV24-1	TRBJ2-7	many	TGTGCCATCACCGTTACGGGACTAGCGGAATACGAGCAGTACTTC	CAITVTGLAEYEQYF
-	15	TRBV6-2/TRBV6-3	TRBJ2-7	-	TGTGCCAGCAGTTACTCGGGCGGGACGGACTACGAGCAGTACTTC	CASSYSGGTDYEQYF
-	13	TRBV30	TRBJ1-1	few	TGTGCCGAGTCACAGGGCTGGAACACTGGAGCTTTCTTT	CAESQGWNTGAFF
-	13	TRBV20-1	TRBJ1-5	few	TGCAGTGCTAGGGTGGAGGAATATCAGCCCCAGCATTTT	CSARVEEYQPQHF
-	15	TRBV6-1	TRBJ2-1	few	TGTGCCAGCTCTCCCACCCTCGATGCCTACAATGAGCAGTTCTTC	CASSPTLDAYNEQFF
TRBD2	13	TRBV6-2/TRBV6-3	TRBJ2-1	-	TGTGCCAGCAGTTACTCGACTAGCGGGAGGACGTTCTTC	CASSYSTSGRTFF
-	15	TRBV12-3/TRBV12-4	TRBJ2-7	many	TGTGCCAGCAGTTTCCGCCGGGGTGGCTCCTACGAGCAGTACTTC	CASSFRRGGSYEQYF
-	11	TRBV20-1	TRBJ2-7	many	TGCAGTGCCAGTACTAGTTACGAGCAGTACTTC	CSASTSYEQYF
-	13	TRBV30	TRBJ2-5	many	TGTGCCTGTGGGCCGGGACCTCAAGAGACCCAGTACTTC	CACGPGPQETQYF
TRBD1	14	TRBV20-1	TRBJ2-7	few	TGCAGTGCAGAATCAGGGGGAGAAACCTACGAGCAGTACTTC	CSAESGGETYEQYF
-	12	TRBV20-1	TRBJ2-3	many	TGCAGTGCTAGTCAGGGCGGAGATACGCAGTATTTT	CSASQGGDTQYF
TRBD2	15	TRBV4-3	TRBJ2-5	-	TGCGCCAGCAGCCAAGACCTAGCGGGAGAAGAGACCCAGTACTTC	CASSQDLAGEETQYF
-	17	TRBV6-1	TRBJ1-5	many	TGTGCCAGCAGTCACTTCGGGGCAGGGTTGGGCAATCAGCCCCAGCATTTT	CASSHFGAGLGNQPQHF
-	16	TRBV6-1	TRBJ1-1	many	TGTGCCAGCAGTGAAAATTTGGGGGGCCCAAACACTGAAGCTTTCTTT	CASSENLGGPNTEAFF
-	12	TRBV7-2	TRBJ2-1	many	TGTGCCAGCAGCTTTCTAGAGAATGAGCAGTTCTTC	CASSFLENEQFF
TRBD2	12	TRBV20-1	TRBJ2-3	many	TGCAGTGCCAGGACTAGCGGGAGTGCGCAGTATTTT	CSARTSGSAQYF
TRBD1	16	TRBV7-9	TRBJ1-4	-	TGTGCCAGCAGCATTACGACAGGGAGGGATAATGAAAAACTGTTTTTT	CASSITTGRDNEKLFF
TRBD1	18	TRBV7-9	TRBJ1-2	-	TGTGCCAGCAGCCCCCCCCGTGGACAGGGTCCTATCGGCTATGGCTACACCTTC	CASSPPRGQGPIGYGYTF
TRBD1	15	TRBV13	TRBJ2-3	few	TGTGCCAGCAGCCCCCGACAGGGGAAGACAGATACGCAGTATTTT	CASSPRQGKTDTQYF
TRBD2	17	TRBV5-1	TRBJ2-6	few	TGCGCCAGCAGCTGGGGGGGGGTCCCCCCTGGGGCCAACGTCCTGACTTTC	CASSWGGVPPGANVLTF
-	18	TRBV2	TRBJ2-7	many	TGTGCCAGCAGTCGTCCATACGGGACTGCCCTCAACCCCTACGAGCAGTACTTC	CASSRPYGTALNPYEQYF
-	13	TRBV11-2	TRBJ2-1	many	TGTGCCAGCAGCACCTGGACAGACAATGAGCAGTTCTTC	CASSTWTDNEQFF
TRBD2	18	TRBV5-1	TRBJ2-1	-	TGCGCCAGCAGCTTGGAGGCTAGCGGGCCACCGAGCTACAATGAGCAGTTCTTC	CASSLEASGPPSYNEQFF
-	15	TRBV7-9	TRBJ1-4	few	TGTGCCAGCAGCTTAGTGCCGGACTATAATGAAAAACTGTTTTTT	CASSLVPDYNEKLFF
-	11	TRBV12-3/TRBV12-4	TRBJ1-2	many	TGTGCCAGCAGTAGGGTAGGCGGCTACACCTTC	CASSRVGGYTF
TRBD2	16	TRBV28	TRBJ2-7	few	TGTGCCAGCAGTTTTCAGCGGGGGCGTCAGGAGTACGAGCAGTACTTC	CASSFQRGRQEYEQYF
TRBD2	16	TRBV10-3	TRBJ2-3	-	TGTGCCATCAGTGCCCTTAGCGGGGCTAGCACAGATACGCAGTATTTT	CAISALSGASTDTQYF
-	13	TRBV3-1	TRBJ2-3	many	TGTGCCAGCAGCCAAGAAGTGTGGGATACGCAGTATTTT	CASSQEVWDTQYF
TRBD1	14	TRBV12-3/TRBV12-4	TRBJ2-5	many	TGTGCCAGCAGGGACAGGGATCACCAAGAGACCCAGTACTTC	CASRDRDHQETQYF
-	12	TRBV2	TRBJ2-7	many	TGTGCCAGCAGTGTTGGGTCTGGGGAGCAGTACTTC	CASSVGSGEQYF
-	13	TRBV20-1	TRBJ2-1	-	TGCAGTGCTACCTCCGGGACCAGTTATGAGCAGTTCTTC	CSATSGTSYEQFF
-	11	TRBV2	TRBJ2-7	-	TGTGCCAGCAAGCCGCAAGTCGAGCAGTACTTC	CASKPQVEQYF
-	13	TRBV29-1	TRBJ1-2	few	TGCAGCGTGGTTTTCGCGGGGGGCGGCGGCTACACCTTC	CSVVFAGGGGYTF
TRBD1	14	TRBV20-1	TRBJ1-1	many	TGCAGTGCGAAGACAGGGGGCGGGGACACTGAAGCTTTCTTT	CSAKTGGGDTEAFF
-	16	TRBV4-1	TRBJ2-7	-	TGCGCCAGCAGCCAAGATTCTCCAGGGTTAAACTACGAGCAGTACTTC	CASSQDSPGLNYEQYF
-	14	TRBV4-1	TRBJ2-7	few	TGCGCCAGCAGCCAGGGGGGGGCCACCTACGAGCAGTACTTC	CASSQGGATYEQYF